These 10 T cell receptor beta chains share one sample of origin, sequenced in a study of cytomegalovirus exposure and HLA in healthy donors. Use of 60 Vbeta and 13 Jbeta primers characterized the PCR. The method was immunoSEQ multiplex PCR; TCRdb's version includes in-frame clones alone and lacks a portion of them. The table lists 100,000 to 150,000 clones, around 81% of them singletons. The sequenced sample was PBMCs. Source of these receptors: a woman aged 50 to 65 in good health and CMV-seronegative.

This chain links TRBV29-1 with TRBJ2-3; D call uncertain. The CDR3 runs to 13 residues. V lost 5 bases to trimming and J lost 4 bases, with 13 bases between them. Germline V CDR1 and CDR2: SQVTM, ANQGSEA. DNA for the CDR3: TGCAGCGTTAAGCCCGGTGGAGCAGATACGCAGTATTTT. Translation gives CSVKPGGADTQYF.

The DNA for the CDR3 is TGTGCCAGCAGTTCGGGACAGGGGTTAGAATACTATGGCTACACCTTC. The encoded protein is CASSSGQGLEYYGYTF. J is TRBJ1-2 and V is TRBV27; 10 bases align to TRBD1. Germline CDR1 reads MNHEY; CDR2 reads SMNVEV (reference sequence). The length of the CDR3 is 16 residues. J lost 3 bases, V lost 4 bases, and 8 bases had no gene match.

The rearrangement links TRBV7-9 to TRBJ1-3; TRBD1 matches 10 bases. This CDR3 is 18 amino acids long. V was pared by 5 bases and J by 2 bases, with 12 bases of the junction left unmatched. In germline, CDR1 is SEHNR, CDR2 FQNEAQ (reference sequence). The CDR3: CASSLVGGQGVAGNTIYF. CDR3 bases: TGTGCCAGCAGCCTGGTGGGCGGACAGGGGGTTGCTGGAAACACCATATATTTT.

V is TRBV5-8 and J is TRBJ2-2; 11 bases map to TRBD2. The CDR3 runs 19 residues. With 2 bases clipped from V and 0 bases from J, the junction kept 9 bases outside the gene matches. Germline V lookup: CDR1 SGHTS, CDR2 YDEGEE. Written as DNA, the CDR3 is TGTGCCAGCAGCTTTATACTAGCGGGAGCCCCTCCGAACACCGGGGAGCTGTTTTTT. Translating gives CASSFILAGAPPNTGELFF.

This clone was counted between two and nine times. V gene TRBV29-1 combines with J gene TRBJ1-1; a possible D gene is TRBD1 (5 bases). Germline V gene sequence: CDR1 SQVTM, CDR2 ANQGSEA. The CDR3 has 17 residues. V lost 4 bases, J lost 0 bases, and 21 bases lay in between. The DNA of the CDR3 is TGCAGCGTTGTAACTTATGACAGCGTTCAATTGAACACTGAAGCTTTCTTT. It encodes CSVVTYDSVQLNTEAFF.

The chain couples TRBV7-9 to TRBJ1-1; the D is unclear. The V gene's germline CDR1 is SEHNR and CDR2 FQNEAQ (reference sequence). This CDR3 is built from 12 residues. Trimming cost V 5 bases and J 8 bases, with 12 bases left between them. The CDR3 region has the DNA TGTGCCAGCAGCCTGGCGGGCGCGGAAGCTTTCTTT. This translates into CASSLAGAEAFF. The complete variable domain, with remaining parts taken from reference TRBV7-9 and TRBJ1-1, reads DTGVSQNPRHKITKRGQNVTFRCDPISEHNRLYWYRQTLGQGPEFLTYFQNEAQLEKSRLLSDRFSAERPKGSFSTLEIQRTEQGDSAMYLCASSLAGAEAFFGQGTRLTVV.

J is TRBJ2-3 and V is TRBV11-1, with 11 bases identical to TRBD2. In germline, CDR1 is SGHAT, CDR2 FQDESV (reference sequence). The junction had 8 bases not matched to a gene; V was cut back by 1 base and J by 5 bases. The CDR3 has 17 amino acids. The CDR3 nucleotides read TGTGCCAGCAGCTTAGGAACTAGCGGGAGTTTGGGAGATACGCAGTATTTT. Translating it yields CASSLGTSGSLGDTQYF.

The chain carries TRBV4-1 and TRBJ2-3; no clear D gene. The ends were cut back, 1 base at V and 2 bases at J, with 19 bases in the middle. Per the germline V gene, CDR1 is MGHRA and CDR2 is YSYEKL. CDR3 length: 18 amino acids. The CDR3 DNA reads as TGCGCCAGCAGCCAAGTGGTGGGCGCAACCCTCAACACAGATACGCAGTATTTT. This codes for CASSQVVGATLNTDTQYF.

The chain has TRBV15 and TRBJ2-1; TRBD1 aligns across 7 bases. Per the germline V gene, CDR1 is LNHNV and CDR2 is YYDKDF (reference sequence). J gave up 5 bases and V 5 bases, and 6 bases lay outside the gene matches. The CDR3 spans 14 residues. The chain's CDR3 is CATSVGQVNNEQFF. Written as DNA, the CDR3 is TGTGCCACCAGCGTCGGACAGGTTAACAATGAGCAGTTCTTC.

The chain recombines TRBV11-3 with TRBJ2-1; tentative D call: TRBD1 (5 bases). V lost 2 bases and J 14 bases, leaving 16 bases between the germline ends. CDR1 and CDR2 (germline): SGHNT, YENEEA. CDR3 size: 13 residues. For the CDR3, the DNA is TGTGCCAGCAGCTTAAGGGGTATGCGACTCAAGTTCTTC. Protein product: CASSLRGMRLKFF.